This T cell receptor beta chain is from a study of CD8 T cells in ankylosing spondylitis. Regarding the study as a whole: A motif of 7 to 9 highly homologous TCR beta variants was seen as apparently characteristic of ankylosing spondylitis blood. Matched ankylosing spondylitis synovial fluid reportedly showed significant enrichment of disease-linked clones. Earlier studies detected some motif variants in reactive arthritis synovial fluid and blood.

On this clonotype itself: Its antigen is undetermined.

V shed 3 bases, J shed 3 bases, and the junction held 2 bases outside the gene matches. This CDR3 region has 14 residues. Germline lookup yields CDR1 LGHDT and CDR2 YNNKEL (reference sequence). Using quantitative 5'-RACE with molecular barcodes, the authors made TCR beta libraries. MiXCR was run by TCRdb on the 5' RACE reads, yielding one entry per CDR3 protein. Of some 450,000 distinct CDR3 sequences listed, roughly 15% were seen once; the top ten hold 0.85% to 1.3%. The receptor was derived from a male donor with ankylosing spondylitis. Sequences were obtained from blood, either unsorted or a sorted T cell fraction (not recorded which). The chain combines TRBV3-1 with TRBJ2-7; 10 nucleotides agree with TRBD2. CDR3 residues: CASSHSGGGYEQYF. CDR3 coding DNA: TGTGCCAGCAGCCACAGCGGGGGGGGCTACGAGCAGTACTTC.